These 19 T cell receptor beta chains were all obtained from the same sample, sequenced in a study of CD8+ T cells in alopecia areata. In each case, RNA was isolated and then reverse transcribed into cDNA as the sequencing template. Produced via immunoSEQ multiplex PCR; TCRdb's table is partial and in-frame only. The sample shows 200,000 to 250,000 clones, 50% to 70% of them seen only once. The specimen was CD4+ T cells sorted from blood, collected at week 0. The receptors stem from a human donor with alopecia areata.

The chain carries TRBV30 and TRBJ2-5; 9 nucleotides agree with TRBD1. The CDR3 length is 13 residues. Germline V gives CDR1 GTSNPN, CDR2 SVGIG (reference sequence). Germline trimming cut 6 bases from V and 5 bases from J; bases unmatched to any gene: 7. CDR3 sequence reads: CACLNRGLETQYF. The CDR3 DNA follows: TGTGCCTGCCTAAACAGGGGGCTGGAGACCCAGTACTTC. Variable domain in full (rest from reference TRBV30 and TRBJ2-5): SQTIHQWPATLVQPVGSPLSLECTVEGTSNPNLYWYRQAAGRGLQLLFYSVGIGQISSEVPQNLSASRPQDRQFILSSKKLLLSDSGFYLCACLNRGLETQYFGPGTRLLVL.

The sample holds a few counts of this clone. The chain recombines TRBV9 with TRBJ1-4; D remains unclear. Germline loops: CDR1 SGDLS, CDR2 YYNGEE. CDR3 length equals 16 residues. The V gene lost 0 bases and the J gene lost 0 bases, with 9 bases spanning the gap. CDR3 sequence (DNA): TGTGCCAGCAGCGTAGACCAGGCCGCAACTAATGAAAAACTGTTTTTT. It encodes CASSVDQAATNEKLFF.

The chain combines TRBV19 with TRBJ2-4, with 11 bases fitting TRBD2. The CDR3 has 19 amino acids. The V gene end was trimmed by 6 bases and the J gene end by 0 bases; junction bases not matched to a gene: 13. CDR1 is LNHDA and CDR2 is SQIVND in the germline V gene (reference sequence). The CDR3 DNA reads TGTGCCAGTAGCCTCAGTCCCGGGACTAGCGGACTAGCCAAAAACATTCAGTACTTC. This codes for CASSLSPGTSGLAKNIQYF.

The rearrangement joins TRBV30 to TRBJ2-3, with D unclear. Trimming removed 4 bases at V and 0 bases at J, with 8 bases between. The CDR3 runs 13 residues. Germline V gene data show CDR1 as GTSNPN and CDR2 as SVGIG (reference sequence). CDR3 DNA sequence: TGTGCCTGGAAGGGATTTAGCACAGATACGCAGTATTTT. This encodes CAWKGFSTDTQYF.

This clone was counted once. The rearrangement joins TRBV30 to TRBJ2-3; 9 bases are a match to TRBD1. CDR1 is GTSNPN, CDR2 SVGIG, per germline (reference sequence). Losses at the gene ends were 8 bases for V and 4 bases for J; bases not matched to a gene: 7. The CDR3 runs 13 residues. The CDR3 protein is CAGEQGAADTQYF. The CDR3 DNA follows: TGTGCCGGGGAACAGGGGGCTGCAGATACGCAGTATTTT.

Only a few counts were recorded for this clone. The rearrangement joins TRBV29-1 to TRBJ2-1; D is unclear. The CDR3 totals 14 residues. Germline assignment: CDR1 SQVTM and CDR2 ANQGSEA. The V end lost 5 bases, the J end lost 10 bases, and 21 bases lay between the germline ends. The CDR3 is CSVLTTPIWREQFF. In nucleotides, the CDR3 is TGCAGCGTTTTAACTACCCCGATATGGCGGGAGCAGTTCTTC.

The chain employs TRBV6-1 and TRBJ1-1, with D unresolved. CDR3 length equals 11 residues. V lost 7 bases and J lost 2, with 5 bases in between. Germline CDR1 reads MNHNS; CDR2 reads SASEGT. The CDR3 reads CASKKNTEAFF. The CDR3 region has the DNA TGTGCCAGCAAGAAAAACACTGAAGCTTTCTTT.

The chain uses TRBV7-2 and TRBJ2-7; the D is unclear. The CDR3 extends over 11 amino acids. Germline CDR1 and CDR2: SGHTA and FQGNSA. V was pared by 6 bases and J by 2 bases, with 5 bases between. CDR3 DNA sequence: TGTGCCAGCAGTCCAACCTACGAGCAGTACTTC. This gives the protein CASSPTYEQYF.

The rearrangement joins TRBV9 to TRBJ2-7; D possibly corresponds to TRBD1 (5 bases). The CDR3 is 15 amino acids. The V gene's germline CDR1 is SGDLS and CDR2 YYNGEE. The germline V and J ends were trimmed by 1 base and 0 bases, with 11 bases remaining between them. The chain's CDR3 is CASSVSPTDSYEQYF. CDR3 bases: TGTGCCAGCAGCGTAAGCCCGACAGACTCCTACGAGCAGTACTTC. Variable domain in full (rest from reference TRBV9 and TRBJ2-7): DSGVTQTPKHLITATGQRVTLRCSPRSGDLSVYWYQQSLDQGLQFLIQYYNGEERAKGNILERFSAQQFPDLHSELNLSSLELGDSALYFCASSVSPTDSYEQYFGPGTRLTVT.

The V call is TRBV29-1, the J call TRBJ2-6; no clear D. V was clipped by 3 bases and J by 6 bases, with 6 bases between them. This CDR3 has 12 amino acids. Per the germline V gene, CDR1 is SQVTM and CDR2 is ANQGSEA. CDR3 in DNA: TGCAGCGTTGATCGTGAGGCCAACGTCCTGACTTTC. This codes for CSVDREANVLTF.

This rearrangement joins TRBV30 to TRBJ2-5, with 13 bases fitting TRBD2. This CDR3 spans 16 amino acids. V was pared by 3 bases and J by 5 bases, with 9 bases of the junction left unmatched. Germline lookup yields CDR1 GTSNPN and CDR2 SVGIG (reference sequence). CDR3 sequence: CAWRTGLAGVRETQYF. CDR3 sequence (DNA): TGTGCCTGGAGGACCGGACTAGCGGGAGTAAGGGAGACCCAGTACTTC.

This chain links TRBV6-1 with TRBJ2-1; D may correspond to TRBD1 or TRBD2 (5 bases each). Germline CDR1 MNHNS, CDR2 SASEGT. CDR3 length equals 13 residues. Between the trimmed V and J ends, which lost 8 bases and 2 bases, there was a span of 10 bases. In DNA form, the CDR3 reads TGTGCCAGCCGGGACGGAGCCTACAATGAGCAGTTCTTC. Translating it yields CASRDGAYNEQFF.

The CDR3 DNA reads as TGTGCCAGCAGTTACTCAACATCTGGCCAGCCCCAGCATTTT. Amino acid sequence: CASSYSTSGQPQHF. The chain recombines TRBV6-5 with TRBJ1-5, with unresolved D. This CDR3 region has 14 residues. Germline V gene data show CDR1 as MNHEY and CDR2 as SVGAGI. V was clipped by 0 bases and J by 7 bases, with 10 bases between them.

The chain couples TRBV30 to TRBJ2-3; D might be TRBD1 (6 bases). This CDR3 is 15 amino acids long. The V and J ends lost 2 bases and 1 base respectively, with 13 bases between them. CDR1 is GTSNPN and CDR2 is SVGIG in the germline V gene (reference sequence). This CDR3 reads CAWSRWGPGTDTQYF. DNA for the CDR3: TGTGCCTGGAGTCGCTGGGGGCCTGGCACAGATACGCAGTATTTT.

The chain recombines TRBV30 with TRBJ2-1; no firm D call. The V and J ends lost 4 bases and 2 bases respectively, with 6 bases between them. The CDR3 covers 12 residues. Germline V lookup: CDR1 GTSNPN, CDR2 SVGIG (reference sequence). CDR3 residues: CAWKKPYNEQFF. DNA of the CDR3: TGTGCCTGGAAAAAGCCCTACAATGAGCAGTTCTTC. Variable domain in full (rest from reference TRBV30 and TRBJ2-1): SQTIHQWPATLVQPVGSPLSLECTVEGTSNPNLYWYRQAAGRGLQLLFYSVGIGQISSEVPQNLSASRPQDRQFILSSKKLLLSDSGFYLCAWKKPYNEQFFGPGTRLTVL.

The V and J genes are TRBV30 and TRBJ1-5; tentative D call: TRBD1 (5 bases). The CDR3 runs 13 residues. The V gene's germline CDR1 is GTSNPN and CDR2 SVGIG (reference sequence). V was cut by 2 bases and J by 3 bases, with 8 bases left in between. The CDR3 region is CAWSRQSNQPQHF. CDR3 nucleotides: TGTGCCTGGAGTCGACAGTCCAATCAGCCCCAGCATTTT.

The CDR3 reads CSVAGTDEQYF. CDR3 bases: TGCAGCGTTGCGGGGACAGACGAGCAGTACTTC. This chain joins TRBV29-1 and TRBJ2-7, with TRBD1 matching 7 bases. The junction had 2 bases not matched to a gene; V was cut back by 4 bases and J by 5 bases. The CDR3 runs 11 residues. Germline V lookup: CDR1 SQVTM, CDR2 ANQGSEA.

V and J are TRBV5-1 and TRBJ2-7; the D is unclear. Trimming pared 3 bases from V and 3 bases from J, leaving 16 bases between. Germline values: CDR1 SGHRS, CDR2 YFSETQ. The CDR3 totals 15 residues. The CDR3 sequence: CASSSFPDGRYEQYF. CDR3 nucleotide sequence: TGCGCCAGCAGCTCCTTTCCCGACGGGCGCTACGAGCAGTACTTC.

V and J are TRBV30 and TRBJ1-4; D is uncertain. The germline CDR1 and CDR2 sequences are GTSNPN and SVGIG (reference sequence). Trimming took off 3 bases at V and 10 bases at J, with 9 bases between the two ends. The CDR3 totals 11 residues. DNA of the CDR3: TGTGCCTGGAGCGCCGGGTTAAAACTGTTTTTT. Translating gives CAWSAGLKLFF.